The T cell receptor (beta chain) under discussion was sequenced for a study of blood T cell repertoires in COVID-19. This CDR3 is built from 17 residues. Measured with immunoSEQ multiplex PCR; TCRdb has only the in-frame clones, and not every one. The table has some 200,000 clones, over 75% seen once. The TCR comes from an elderly man with acute or convalescent COVID-19. The sample comprised peripheral blood. This rearrangement joins TRBV1 to TRBJ2-3; the D call of TRBD2 is as the table states it, not checked on the DNA. TRBV1 is shown as a pseudogene. The CDR3 DNA follows: TGCACCAGCAGCCAAGTACAAAAGGAAGCGGTAACAGATACGCAGTATTTT. This encodes CTSSQVQKEAVTDTQYF.